This paragraph covers one T cell receptor (beta chain) sequence. The sample comes from a study of CD8 T cells in Susac syndrome. Trimming removed 2 bases from V and 6 bases from J, with 10 bases in between. CDR3 length: 13 amino acids. Negative isolation was used for CD8+ and CD4+ T cells and FACS enrichment for TEMRA cells. RNA, at roughly 0.45 to 1 ug, was reverse transcribed with random hexamers. Amplification of TCR beta CDR3 used immunoSEQ multiplex PCR across 54 Vbeta and 13 Jbeta. TCRdb re-called the immunoSEQ multiplex PCR reads with MiXCR, one entry per CDR3 protein. The data hold roughly 120,000 distinct CDR3 sequences, with roughly 92% observed a single time.

The J gene is TRBJ2-5, the V gene TRBV23-1, with D maybe TRBD2 (5 bases). TRBV23-1 falls under the ORF class, with uncertain function. Specimen: CD4+ T cells from PBMCs. This TCR derives from a human donor in good health. This CDR3 reads CASSQRDVKTQYF. The CDR3 coding sequence is TGCGCCAGCAGTCAACGGGATGTTAAGACCCAGTACTTC.